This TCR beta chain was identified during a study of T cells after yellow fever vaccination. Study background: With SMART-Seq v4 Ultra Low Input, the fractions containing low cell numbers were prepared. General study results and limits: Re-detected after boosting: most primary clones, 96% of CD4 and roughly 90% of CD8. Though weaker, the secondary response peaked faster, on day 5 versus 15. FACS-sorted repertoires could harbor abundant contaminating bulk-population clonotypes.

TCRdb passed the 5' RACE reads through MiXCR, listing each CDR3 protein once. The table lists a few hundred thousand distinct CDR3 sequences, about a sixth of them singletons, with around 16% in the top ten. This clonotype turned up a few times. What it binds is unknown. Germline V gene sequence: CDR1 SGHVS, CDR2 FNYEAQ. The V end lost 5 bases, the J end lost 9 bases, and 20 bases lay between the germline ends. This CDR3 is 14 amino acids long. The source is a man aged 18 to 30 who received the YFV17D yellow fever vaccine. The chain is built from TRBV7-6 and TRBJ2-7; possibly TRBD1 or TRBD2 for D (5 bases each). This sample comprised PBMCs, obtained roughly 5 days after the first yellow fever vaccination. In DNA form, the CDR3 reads TGTGCCAGCAGCCAAGGGACGCAGGCCAGTGGGCAGTACTTC. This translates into CASSQGTQASGQYF.